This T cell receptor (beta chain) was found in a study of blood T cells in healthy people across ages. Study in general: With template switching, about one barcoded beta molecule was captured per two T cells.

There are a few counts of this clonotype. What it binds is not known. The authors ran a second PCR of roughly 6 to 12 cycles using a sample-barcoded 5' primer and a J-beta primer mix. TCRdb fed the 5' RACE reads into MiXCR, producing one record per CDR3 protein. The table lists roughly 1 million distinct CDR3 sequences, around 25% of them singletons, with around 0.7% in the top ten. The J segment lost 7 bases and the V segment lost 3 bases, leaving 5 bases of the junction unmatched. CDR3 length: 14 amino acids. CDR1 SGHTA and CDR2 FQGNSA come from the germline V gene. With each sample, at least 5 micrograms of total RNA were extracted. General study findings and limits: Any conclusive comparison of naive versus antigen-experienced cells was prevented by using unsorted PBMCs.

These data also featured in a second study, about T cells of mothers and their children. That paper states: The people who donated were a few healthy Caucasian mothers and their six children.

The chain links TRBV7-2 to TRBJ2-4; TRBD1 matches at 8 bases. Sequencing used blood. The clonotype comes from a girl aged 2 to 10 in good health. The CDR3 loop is CASSFLGQVNIQYF. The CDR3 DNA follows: TGTGCCAGCAGCTTTTTGGGACAGGTGAACATTCAGTACTTC.